This TCR beta chain was observed in a study of cytomegalovirus exposure and HLA in healthy donors. Whole-study results and caveats: A later analysis, which compared TCR beta chains of equal frequency, found the HLA-associated ones more clonally expanded.

PCR primers comprised 60 Vbeta and 13 Jbeta primers. Profiled with immunoSEQ multiplex PCR; TCRdb holds only in-frame clones, not every one. The sample includes over 150,000 clones, about 64% of them seen just once. Comments on this clone: Its antigen is still unknown.

Germline CDR1 SGHDT, CDR2 YYEEEE. The CDR3 runs to 12 residues. Trimming pared 3 bases from V and 4 bases from J, leaving 6 bases between. Input material: PBMCs. This TCR came from a man between 45 and 60 years old in good health and CMV-seronegative. The V gene is TRBV5-6, the J gene TRBJ2-3; no clear D gene. The CDR3 region has the DNA TGTGCCAGCAGCTACCAGGCAGATACGCAGTATTTT. Residues: CASSYQADTQYF.